This TCR beta chain was recovered during a study of T cells after yellow fever vaccination. The CDR3 is 18 amino acids. With 2 bases removed from V and 1 base from J, the gap between germline ends came to 23 bases. CDR1 is SQVTM and CDR2 is ANQGSEA in the germline V gene. TCRdb reanalysed the 5' RACE reads using MiXCR and keeps one entry per CDR3 protein. The sample consists of about 220,000 distinct CDR3 sequences, around 3.1% of them appearing once. This chain joins TRBV29-1 and TRBJ2-5, with TRBD2 as a possible D gene (7 bases). Material: CD4+ T cells sorted from PBMCs, obtained 10 days after the yellow fever booster vaccination. The source of this sequence is a man younger than 35 who received the YFV17D yellow fever vaccine. The CDR3 DNA reads TGCAGCGTTGAAAGGGGGGGGCGGAGTTGGACGGCCCAAGAGACCCAGTACTTC. Protein: CSVERGGRSWTAQETQYF.